The clone carrying this T cell receptor beta chain appeared many times. The antigen is not known. TCR beta CDR3 regions were amplified from RNA. An initial round of RT-PCR targeting the TCR CDR3 relied on the HTBI primer set. TCRdb re-derived calls from the multiplex PCR reads in MiXCR, one entry per CDR3 protein. This table holds around 350,000 distinct CDR3 sequences, 15% to 19% found once. The germline CDR1 and CDR2 sequences are MDHEN and SYDVKM. V was cut by 7 bases and J by 2 bases, with 18 bases left in between. The CDR3 has 16 residues. This sample stems from a study of T cells in Graves' hyperthyroidism and ophthalmopathy. Study-wide points: Ophthalmopathy, which appeared later, was predicted by the model a median approximately 6 months before onset.

V usage is TRBV28 and J usage is TRBJ1-5, with D uncertain. The clonotype was recovered from a woman aged 18-35 years with Graves' hyperthyroidism that later progressed to Graves' ophthalmopathy. The sequenced sample consisted of blood. The CDR3 nucleotides are TGTGCCAGCACCATCCGCGGGGTGATCGGCAATCAGCCCCAGCATTTT. This encodes CASTIRGVIGNQPQHF.